This TCR beta chain stems from a study of blood T cell repertoires in COVID-19 (TCRdb year 2020). In terms of the full investigation: The collaborator samples originated in the United States, Italy and Spain and spanned the acute and convalescent phases of COVID-19. The material from the prospective study consisted of cDNA or gDNA derived from T cells, B-cell-depleted T cells, or PBMCs. Deeply sampled blood TCRbeta repertoires from subjects exposed to, actively infected with, or recovered from COVID-19 were included in the dataset. The repertoires were released in a freely available public database intended as a resource for research on the immune response to SARS-CoV-2. Samples were obtained from the ongoing ImmuneRACE study (first 160 participants) and from about 1,300 subjects provided by 6 global collaborators. A de-identified subject ID, COVID-19 status, age in years and sex were almost always included in the sample metadata. Where available, HLA class I and class II types were obtained from metadata supplied by the sample provider rather than from assay-based typing. Overall results and qualifications from the work: Clinical and demographic metadata were provided uncurated, with the amount varying by source and participant.

V and J are trimmed by 2 bases and 6 bases, and the gene matches miss 5 bases of the junction. The CDR1 and CDR2 encoded by the germline V gene are LGHNA and YNFKEQ. Including the terminal cysteine and phenylalanine, the CDR3 comprises 15 residues. The kept DNA is CDR3 alone, 45 bases in frame from the first base. In the prospective study, participants were about 18 to 95 years old, resided in fewer than 25 geographic areas of the United States, and were enrolled through a virtual design. To assign participants to cohorts, the prospective study relied on clinical history that participants themselves reported in a screening survey and a study questionnaire. Each participant in the prospective study had whole blood, serum and a nasopharyngeal or oropharyngeal swab collected by mobile phlebotomists. Over an approximately 2-month period, participants in the prospective study had the option of providing additional blood draws and questionnaires. Before DNA extraction, blood samples from the prospective study were shipped at room temperature or frozen.

The immunoSEQ Assay, a bias-controlled multiplex PCR, was used to amplify TCRbeta CDR3 regions from genomic DNA. Under the source paper's analysis protocol: The number of nucleated cells in each sample was estimated from the amplification of reference gene primers within the assay. To quantify the absolute abundance of each unique TCRbeta CDR3 rearrangement, sequence reads were collapsed and filtered. For each sample, productive Simpson clonality was calculated as the square root of Simpson's diversity index over productive rearrangements. The table was pulled from immuneACCESS by TCRdb, which kept in-frame rearrangements only. Such tables lose some clones; where checked, under half of the loss comes from unresolved V genes, and the rest has no known cause. That table supplies the V and J calls and clone size; D and trimming were determined from the DNA. This sample is represented by 250,000 to 300,000 clones; about 89% of them were singletons. The ten largest clones add up to 1.2% of the sample.

Regarding this clone: Its antigen is still unknown. Base qualities were left out, and no much larger clone turns up one base away.

Sequencing was done on a sample of PBMCs or T cells enriched from blood (not recorded which). This receptor was taken from a human donor in a cohort exposed to, infected with or recovered from COVID-19 (not recorded which). The donor label of this sample is uncertain. The rearrangement joined TRBV4-2 to TRBJ1-5; TRBD1 matches 9 bases in the middle. Here is the DNA: TGTGCCAGCAGCCAAATTACAGGGGGCGGTCAGCCCCAGCATTTT. This encodes CASSQITGGGQPQHF.